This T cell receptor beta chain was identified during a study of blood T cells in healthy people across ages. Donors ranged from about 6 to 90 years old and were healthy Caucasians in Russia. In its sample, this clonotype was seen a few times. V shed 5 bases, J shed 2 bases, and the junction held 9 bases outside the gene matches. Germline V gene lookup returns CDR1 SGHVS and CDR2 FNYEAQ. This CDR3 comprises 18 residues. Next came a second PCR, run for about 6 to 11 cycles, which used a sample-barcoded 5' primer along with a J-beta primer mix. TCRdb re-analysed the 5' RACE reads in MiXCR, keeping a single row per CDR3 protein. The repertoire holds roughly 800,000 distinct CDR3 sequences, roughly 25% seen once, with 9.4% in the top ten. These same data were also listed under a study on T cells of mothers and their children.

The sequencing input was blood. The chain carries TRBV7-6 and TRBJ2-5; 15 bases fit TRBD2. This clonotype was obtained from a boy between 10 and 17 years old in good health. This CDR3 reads CASSTPGLAGGWQETQYF. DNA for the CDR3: TGTGCCAGCAGCACACCGGGACTAGCGGGAGGCTGGCAAGAGACCCAGTACTTC.